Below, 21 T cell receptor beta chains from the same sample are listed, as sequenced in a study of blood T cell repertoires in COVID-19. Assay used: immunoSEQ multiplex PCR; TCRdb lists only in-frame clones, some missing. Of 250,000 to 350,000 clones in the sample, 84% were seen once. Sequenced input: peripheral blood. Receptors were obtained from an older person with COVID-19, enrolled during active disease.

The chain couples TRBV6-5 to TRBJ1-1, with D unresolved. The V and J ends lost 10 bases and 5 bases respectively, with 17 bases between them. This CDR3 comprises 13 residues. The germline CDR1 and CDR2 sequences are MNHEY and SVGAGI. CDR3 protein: CATQPPGRTEAFF. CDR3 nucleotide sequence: TGTGCCACCCAGCCCCCAGGTCGGACTGAAGCTTTCTTT.

The CDR3 here is CASSRLAGEQYF. In DNA, the CDR3 is TGTGCCAGCAGTCGACTAGCGGGGGAGCAGTACTTC. This chain uses TRBV7-9 with TRBJ2-7; 11 bases match TRBD2. The junction had 2 bases not matched to a gene; V was cut back by 6 bases and J by 7 bases. The V gene's germline CDR1 is SEHNR and CDR2 FQNEAQ (reference sequence). This CDR3 spans 12 amino acids.

In nucleotides, the CDR3 is TGTGCCAGCTCGCCGACAGGGGCTGACACTGAAGCTTTCTTT. Encoded protein: CASSPTGADTEAFF. The chain is built from TRBV18 and TRBJ1-1, with 8 bases lining up with TRBD1. Per germline, CDR1 KGHSH and CDR2 LQKENI. Unmatched junction bases numbered 6, after V lost 6 bases and J lost 3 bases. The CDR3 totals 14 residues.

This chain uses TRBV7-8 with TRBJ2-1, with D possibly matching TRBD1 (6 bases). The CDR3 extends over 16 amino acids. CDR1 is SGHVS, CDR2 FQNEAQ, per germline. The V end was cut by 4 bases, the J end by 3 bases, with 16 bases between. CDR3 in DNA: TGTGCCAGCAGCTCAGGGGTGGGTGGGGGCTACAATGAGCAGTTCTTC. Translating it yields CASSSGVGGGYNEQFF.

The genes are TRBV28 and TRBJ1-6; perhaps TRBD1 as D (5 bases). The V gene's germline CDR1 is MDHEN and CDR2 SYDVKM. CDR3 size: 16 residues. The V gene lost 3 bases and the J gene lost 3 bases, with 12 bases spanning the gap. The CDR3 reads CASSFNQGHYNSPLHF. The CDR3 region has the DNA TGTGCCAGCAGTTTCAACCAGGGTCACTATAATTCACCCCTCCACTTT.

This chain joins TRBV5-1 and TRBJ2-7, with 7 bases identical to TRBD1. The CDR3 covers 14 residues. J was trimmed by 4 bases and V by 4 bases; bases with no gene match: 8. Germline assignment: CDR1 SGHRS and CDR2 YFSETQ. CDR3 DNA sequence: TGCGCCAGCAGCCTGCCGGGACAGACTTACGAGCAGTACTTC. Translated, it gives CASSLPGQTYEQYF.

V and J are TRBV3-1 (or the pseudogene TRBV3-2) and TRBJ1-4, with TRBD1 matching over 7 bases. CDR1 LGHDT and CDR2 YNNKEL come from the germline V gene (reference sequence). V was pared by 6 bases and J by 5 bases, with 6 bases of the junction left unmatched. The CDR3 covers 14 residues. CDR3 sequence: CASSQQGWNEKLFF. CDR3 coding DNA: TGTGCCAGCAGTCAACAGGGGTGGAATGAAAAACTGTTTTTT.

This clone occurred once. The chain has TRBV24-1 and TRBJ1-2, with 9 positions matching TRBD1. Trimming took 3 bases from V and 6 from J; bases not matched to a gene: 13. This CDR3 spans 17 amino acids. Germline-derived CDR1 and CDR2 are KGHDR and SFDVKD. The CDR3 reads CATSDPTGTGGFHGYTF. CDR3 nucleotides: TGTGCCACCAGTGATCCTACAGGAACAGGGGGCTTCCATGGCTACACCTTC.

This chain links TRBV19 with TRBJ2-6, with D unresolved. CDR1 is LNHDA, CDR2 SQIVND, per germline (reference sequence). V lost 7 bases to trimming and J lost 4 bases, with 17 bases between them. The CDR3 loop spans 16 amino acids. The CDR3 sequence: CASNPRRSSGANVLTF. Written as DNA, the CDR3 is TGTGCCAGTAACCCCCGGCGGAGCTCGGGGGCCAACGTCCTGACTTTC. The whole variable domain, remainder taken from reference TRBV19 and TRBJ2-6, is DGGITQSPKYLFRKEGQNVTLSCEQNLNHDAMYWYRQDPGQGLRLIYYSQIVNDFQKGDIAEGYSVSREKKESFPLTVTSAQKNPTAFYLCASNPRRSSGANVLTFGAGSRLTVL.

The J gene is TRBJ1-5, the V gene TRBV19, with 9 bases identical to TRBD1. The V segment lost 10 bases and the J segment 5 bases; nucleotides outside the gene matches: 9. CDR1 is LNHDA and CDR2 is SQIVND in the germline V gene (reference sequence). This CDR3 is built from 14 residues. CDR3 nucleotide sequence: TGTGCCACAGCCGGACAGGGGACTTATCAGCCCCAGCATTTT. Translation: CATAGQGTYQPQHF.

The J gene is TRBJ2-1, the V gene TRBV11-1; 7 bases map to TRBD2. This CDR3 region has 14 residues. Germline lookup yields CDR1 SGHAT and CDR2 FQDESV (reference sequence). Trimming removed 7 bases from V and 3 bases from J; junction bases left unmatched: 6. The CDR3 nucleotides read TGTGCCAGCACCAGGACTAGATACTACAATGAGCAGTTCTTC. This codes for CASTRTRYYNEQFF.

Here the CDR3 DNA reads TGTGCCAGCAGCTTACCCCTCGGGACAGGGATCAACAATGAGCAGTTCTTC. This encodes CASSLPLGTGINNEQFF. The chain is built from TRBV7-9 and TRBJ2-1; 9 bases map to TRBD1. Germline values: CDR1 SEHNR, CDR2 FQNEAQ (reference sequence). The CDR3 has 17 amino acids. The J segment lost 5 bases and the V segment lost 2 bases, leaving 10 bases of the junction unmatched.

For the CDR3, the DNA is TGTGCCAGCAGTTCAACCCAGGGGTTATTGGGTCAGCCCCAGCATTTT. It codes for CASSSTQGLLGQPQHF. The chain uses TRBV28 and TRBJ1-5; the D gene is possibly TRBD1 (6 bases). Trimming left V 4 bases short and J 6 bases short, with 19 bases between. The CDR3 is 16 residues long. Per the germline V gene, CDR1 is MDHEN and CDR2 is SYDVKM.

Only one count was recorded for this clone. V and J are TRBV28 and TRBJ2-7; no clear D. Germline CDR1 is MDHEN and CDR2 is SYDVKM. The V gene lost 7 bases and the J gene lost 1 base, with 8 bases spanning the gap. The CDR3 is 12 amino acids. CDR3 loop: CASMGISYEQYF. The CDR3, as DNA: TGTGCCAGCATGGGCATTTCCTACGAGCAGTACTTC.

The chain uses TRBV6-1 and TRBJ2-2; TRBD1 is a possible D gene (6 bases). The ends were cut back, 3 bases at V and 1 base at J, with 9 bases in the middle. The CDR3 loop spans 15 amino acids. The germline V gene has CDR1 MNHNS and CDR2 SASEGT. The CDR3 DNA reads TGTGCCAGCAGTGACGGGGACATGAACACCGGGGAGCTGTTTTTT. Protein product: CASSDGDMNTGELFF.

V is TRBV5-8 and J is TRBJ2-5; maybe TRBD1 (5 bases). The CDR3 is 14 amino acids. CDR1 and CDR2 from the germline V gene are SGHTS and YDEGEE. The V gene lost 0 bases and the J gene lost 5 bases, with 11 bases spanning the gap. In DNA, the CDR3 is TGTGCCAGCAGCTTGGGACAGATAGGGGAGACCCAGTACTTC. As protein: CASSLGQIGETQYF.

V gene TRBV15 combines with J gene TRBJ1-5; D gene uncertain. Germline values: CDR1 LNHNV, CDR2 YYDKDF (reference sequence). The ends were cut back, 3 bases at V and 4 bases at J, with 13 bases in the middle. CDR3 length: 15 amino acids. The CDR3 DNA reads TGTGCCACCAGCAGGGGCCGGCAGCAGAATCAGCCCCAGCATTTT. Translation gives CATSRGRQQNQPQHF.

CDR3 sequence reads: CASSLNLAIAGDEQFF. The CDR3 DNA reads TGTGCCAGCAGCTTGAATTTGGCAATAGCGGGGGACGAGCAGTTCTTC. This chain links TRBV5-6 with TRBJ2-1; 9 bases line up with TRBD2. The CDR3 loop spans 16 amino acids. CDR1 is SGHDT and CDR2 is YYEEEE in the germline V gene. After removal of 1 base from V and 10 bases from J, the junction contained 12 bases not matched to a gene. The whole variable domain, filled in from reference TRBV5-6 and TRBJ2-1, reads DAGVTQSPTHLIKTRGQQVTLRCSPKSGHDTVSWYQQALGQGPQFIFQYYEEEERQRGNFPDRFSGHQFPNYSSELNVNALLLGDSALYLCASSLNLAIAGDEQFFGPGTRLTVL.

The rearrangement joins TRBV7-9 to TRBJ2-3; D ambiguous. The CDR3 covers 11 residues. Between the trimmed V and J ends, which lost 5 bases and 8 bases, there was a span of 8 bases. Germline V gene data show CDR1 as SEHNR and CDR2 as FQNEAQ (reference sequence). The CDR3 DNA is TGTGCCAGCAGCCGACCGGGTACGCAGTATTTT. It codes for CASSRPGTQYF.

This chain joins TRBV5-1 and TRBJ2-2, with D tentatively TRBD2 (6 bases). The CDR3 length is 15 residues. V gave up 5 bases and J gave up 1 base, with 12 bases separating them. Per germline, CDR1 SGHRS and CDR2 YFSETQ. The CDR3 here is CASRPGGRNTGELFF. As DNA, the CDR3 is TGCGCCAGCAGGCCTGGGGGGAGGAACACCGGGGAGCTGTTTTTT.

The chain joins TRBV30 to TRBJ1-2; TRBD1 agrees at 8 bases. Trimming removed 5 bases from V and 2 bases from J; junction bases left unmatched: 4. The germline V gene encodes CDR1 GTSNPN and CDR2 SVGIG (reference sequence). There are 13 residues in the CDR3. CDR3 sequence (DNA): TGTGCCTGGCGACAGGGGATCAACTATGGCTACACCTTC. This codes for CAWRQGINYGYTF.